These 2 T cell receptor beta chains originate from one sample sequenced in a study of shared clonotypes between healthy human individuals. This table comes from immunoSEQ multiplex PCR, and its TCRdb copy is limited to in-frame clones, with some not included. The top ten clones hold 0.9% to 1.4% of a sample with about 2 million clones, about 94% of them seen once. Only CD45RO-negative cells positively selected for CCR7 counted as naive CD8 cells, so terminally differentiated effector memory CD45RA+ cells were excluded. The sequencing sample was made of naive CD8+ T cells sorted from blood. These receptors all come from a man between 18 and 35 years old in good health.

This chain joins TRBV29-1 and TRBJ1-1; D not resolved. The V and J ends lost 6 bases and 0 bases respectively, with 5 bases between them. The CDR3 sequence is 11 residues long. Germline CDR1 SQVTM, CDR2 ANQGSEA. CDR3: CSVQLNTEAFF. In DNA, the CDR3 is TGCAGCGTACAGCTGAACACTGAAGCTTTCTTT.

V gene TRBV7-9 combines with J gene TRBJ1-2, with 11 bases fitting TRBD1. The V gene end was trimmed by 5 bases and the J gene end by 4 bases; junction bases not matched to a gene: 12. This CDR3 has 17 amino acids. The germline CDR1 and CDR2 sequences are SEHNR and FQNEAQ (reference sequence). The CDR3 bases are TGTGCCAGCAGCCCCTCCGGGACAGGGGGTAATAGCTATGGCTACACCTTC. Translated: CASSPSGTGGNSYGYTF. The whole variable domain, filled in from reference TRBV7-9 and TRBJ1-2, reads DTGVSQNPRHKITKRGQNVTFRCDPISEHNRLYWYRQTLGQGPEFLTYFQNEAQLEKSRLLSDRFSAERPKGSFSTLEIQRTEQGDSAMYLCASSPSGTGGNSYGYTFGSGTRLTVV.